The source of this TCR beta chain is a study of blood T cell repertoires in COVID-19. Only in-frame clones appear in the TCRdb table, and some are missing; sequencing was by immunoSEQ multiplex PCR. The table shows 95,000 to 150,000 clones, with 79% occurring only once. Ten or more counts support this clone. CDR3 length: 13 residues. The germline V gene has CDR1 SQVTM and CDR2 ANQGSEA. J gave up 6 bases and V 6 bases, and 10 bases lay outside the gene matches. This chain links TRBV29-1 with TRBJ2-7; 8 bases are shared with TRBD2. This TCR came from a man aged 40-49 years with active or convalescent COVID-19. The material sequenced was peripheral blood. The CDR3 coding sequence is TGCAGCGTAGACGGGAGGGACCCGGTCGAGCAGTACTTC. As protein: CSVDGRDPVEQYF.